This entry describes one T cell receptor beta chain. Its antigen remains unidentified. Selected positively for CCR7 and CD45RO-negative, naive CD8 cells excluded terminally differentiated effector memory CD45RA+ cells. The sample comes from a study of shared clonotypes between healthy human individuals. Overall study results and limits: Around 5.4% of naive CD4 clonotypes were common to a handful of donors. Generally, estimated richness proved larger in naive subsets than it did in memory subsets.

Tens of thousands of T cell genomes, or around 200 ng DNA, went into the sorted-subset replicate PCRs. In the study's own analysis: Junction-only sequences without quality scores came from ImmunoSEQ, so filtering differed. Clones were read by immunoSEQ multiplex PCR, and TCRdb kept only the in-frame ones, dropping some. V, J and clone size derive from that table, while D and trimming were established from the DNA sequence. The repertoire has about 700,000 clones, 92% of them found once; the top ten carry 24%. The clonotype was recovered from a man between 25 and 39 years old in good health. The sample was naive CD8+ T cells sorted from blood.

The CDR3 DNA reads TGTGCCAGCAGCGTAGTAGGCCCGGACAGGGGCTGTGACTGCTACGAGCAGTACTTC. This sequence encodes CASSVVGPDRGCDCYEQYF. This chain uses TRBV9 with TRBJ2-7; 9 bases are shared with TRBD1. Trimming cost V 0 bases and J 3 bases; bases outside gene matches: 16. The CDR3 contains 19 residues. Germline V lookup: CDR1 SGDLS, CDR2 YYNGEE.